This TCR beta chain was identified in a study of shared clonotypes between healthy human individuals. For the study at large: There were three CD4 naive, three CD4 memory, two CD8 naive and one CD8 memory plates per donor.

The authors ran the assay at deep level. Profiled with immunoSEQ multiplex PCR; TCRdb holds only in-frame clones, not every one. This repertoire shows 2 million to 2.5 million clones, 92% found once; its top ten account for approximately 0.4%. The TCR originated in a man younger than 30 in good health. Some clones in this sample may be carry-over from other donors' samples. Source material: naive CD4+ T cells from PBMCs. Subset specified: CD45RA+ positively selected.

CDR3 region: CASQGATYEQYF. In DNA form, the CDR3 reads TGTGCCAGTCAGGGGGCTACCTACGAGCAGTACTTC. The V gene is TRBV6-1, the J gene TRBJ2-7, with 8 bases lining up with TRBD1. Germline V gene lookup returns CDR1 MNHNS and CDR2 SASEGT. The CDR3 has 12 amino acids. J lost 2 bases, V lost 9 bases, and 3 bases had no gene match.